This paragraph covers one T cell receptor beta chain sequence. Its antigen is not identified. This CDR3 contains 15 residues. Germline CDR1 SGHRS, CDR2 YFSETQ. Trimming took 0 bases from V and 5 from J, leaving 11 bases between them. The sample comes from a study of cytomegalovirus exposure and HLA in healthy donors. In the PCR, 60 Vbeta and 13 Jbeta primers were used. Here immunoSEQ multiplex PCR was the method, and the copy in TCRdb shows in-frame clones only, minus some. Its table records under 200,000 clones. Study outcomes and limitations: Later analysis identified several of the most significant clusters that appeared linked to common viral pathogens.

The specimen was PBMCs. The chain uses TRBV5-1 and TRBJ2-2, with a possible D match to TRBD1 (8 bases). The receptor was isolated from a man aged 25 to 45 in good health and CMV-seronegative. CDR3 bases: TGCGCCAGCAGCTTGGACAGGGGGGGGACCGGGGAGCTGTTTTTT. Translation gives CASSLDRGGTGELFF.